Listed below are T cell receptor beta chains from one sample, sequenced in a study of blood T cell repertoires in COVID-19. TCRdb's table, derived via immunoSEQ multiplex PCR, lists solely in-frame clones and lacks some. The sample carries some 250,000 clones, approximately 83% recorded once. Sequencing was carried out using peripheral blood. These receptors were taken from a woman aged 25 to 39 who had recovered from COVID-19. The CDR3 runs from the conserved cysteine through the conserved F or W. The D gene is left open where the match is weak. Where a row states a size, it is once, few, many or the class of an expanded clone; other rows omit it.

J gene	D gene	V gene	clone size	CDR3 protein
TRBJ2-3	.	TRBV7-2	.	CASSSDSQDTQYF
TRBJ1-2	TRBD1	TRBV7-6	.	CASSLLGQGQGYTF
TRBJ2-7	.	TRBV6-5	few	CASSTGFEQYF
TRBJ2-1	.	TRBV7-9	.	CASSLSGYSYNEQFF
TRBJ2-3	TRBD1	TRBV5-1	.	CASSLSGTDTDTQYF
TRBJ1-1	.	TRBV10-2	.	CASSESGQTLEAFF
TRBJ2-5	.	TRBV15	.	CATSRDIETQYF
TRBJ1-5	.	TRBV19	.	CASSMAGSNQPQHF
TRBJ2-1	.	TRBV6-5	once	CASSNRIPYNEQFF
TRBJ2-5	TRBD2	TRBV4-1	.	CASSPLIAGGSWTQYF
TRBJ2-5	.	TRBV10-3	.	CATLRGGEETQYF
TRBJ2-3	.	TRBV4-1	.	CASSPLGATDTQYF
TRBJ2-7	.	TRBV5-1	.	CASSLVLSRGLDEQYF
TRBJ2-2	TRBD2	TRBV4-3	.	CASSPLAGGSTGELFF
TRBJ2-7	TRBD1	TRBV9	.	CASSPQGATGEQYF
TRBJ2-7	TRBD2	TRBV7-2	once	CASSRGLIASGGHEQYF
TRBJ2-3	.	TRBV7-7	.	CASSLIQGSGTDTQYF
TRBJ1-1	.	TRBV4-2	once	CASSQDLGSEGTEAFF
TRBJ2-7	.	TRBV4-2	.	CASSHHAEGTAPYEQYF
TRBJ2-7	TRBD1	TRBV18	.	CASSGTGTAYEQYF
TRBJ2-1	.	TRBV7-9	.	CASSPIRTTSYNEQFF
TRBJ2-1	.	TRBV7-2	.	CASSPRGGRGLPLDEQFF
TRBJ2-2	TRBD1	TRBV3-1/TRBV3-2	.	CASSQQGVDTGELFF
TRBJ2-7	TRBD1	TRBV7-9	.	CASSLVQGPIYEQYF
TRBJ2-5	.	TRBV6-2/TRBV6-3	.	CASSYPLTGRRETQYF
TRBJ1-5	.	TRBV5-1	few	CASSEGLGYNQPQHF
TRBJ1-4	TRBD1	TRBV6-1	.	CASSETGVREKLFF
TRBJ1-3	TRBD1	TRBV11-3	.	CASSSRGTGAGNTIYF
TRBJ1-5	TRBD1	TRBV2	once	CASTKGQGNQPQHF
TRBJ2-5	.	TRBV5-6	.	CASSLGHVETQYF
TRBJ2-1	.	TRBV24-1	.	CATSEKSGSRQFF